A selection of T cell receptor beta chains follows, all from one sample in a study of T cell repertoires in cytomegalovirus infection. TCRdb ran MiXCR on the reads and lists one entry per CDR3 protein. The sample comprises approximately 550,000 distinct CDR3 sequences, approximately 15% of which are singletons, and more than 20% rests with the top ten. Sequenced material: CD8+ T cells from PBMCs. The receptors shown here come from a human donor in good health (CMV status not recorded). Some clones in this sample may be carry-over from other donors' samples. Each CDR3 is given with its conserved first and last residue. Each record gives: V gene, D gene, clone size, J gene, CDR3 DNA, CDR3 protein. The D gene is left open where the match is weak. Rows give clone size only sometimes, using once, few, many, or a class for an expanded clone.

v_call: TRBV20-1
d_call: TRBD1
clone_size: NA
j_call: TRBJ2-7
cdr3_nt: TGCAGTGCTGTGACAGGGGCGGACTACTACGAGCAGTACTTC
cdr3_aa: CSAVTGADYYEQYF

v_call: TRBV28
d_call: NA
clone_size: few
j_call: TRBJ2-7
cdr3_nt: TGTGCCAGCAGGACCAAGTCCTCCGAGGGGGGAGGTCACTTTTACGAGCAGTACTTC
cdr3_aa: CASRTKSSEGGGHFYEQYF

v_call: TRBV11-2
d_call: NA
clone_size: NA
j_call: TRBJ1-1
cdr3_nt: TGTGCCAGCAGCTCCTGGGACATAACCATGAACACTGAAGCTTTCTTT
cdr3_aa: CASSSWDITMNTEAFF

v_call: TRBV27
d_call: NA
clone_size: many
j_call: TRBJ2-3
cdr3_nt: TGTTCATCCGGAGGGGAAAGCACAGATACGCAGTATTTT
cdr3_aa: CSSGGESTDTQYF

v_call: TRBV29-1
d_call: TRBD1
clone_size: few
j_call: TRBJ2-3
cdr3_nt: TGCAGCGTGGATCCGGGACAGGGGATCCCAGATACGCAGTATTTT
cdr3_aa: CSVDPGQGIPDTQYF

v_call: TRBV7-2
d_call: NA
clone_size: many
j_call: TRBJ2-1
cdr3_nt: TGTGCCAGCAGCTTTCAGGGCCCGTGGGAGTTCTTC
cdr3_aa: CASSFQGPWEFF

v_call: TRBV24-1
d_call: NA
clone_size: NA
j_call: TRBJ1-1
cdr3_nt: TGTGCCACCAGTTCCGGGAGATCGTTGAACACTGAAGCTTTCTTT
cdr3_aa: CATSSGRSLNTEAFF

v_call: TRBV7-6
d_call: NA
clone_size: many
j_call: TRBJ2-5
cdr3_nt: TGTGCCAGCAGCCTAAAACTAGGGACACAAGAGACCCAGTACTTC
cdr3_aa: CASSLKLGTQETQYF

v_call: TRBV20-1
d_call: TRBD1
clone_size: few
j_call: TRBJ1-1
cdr3_nt: TGCAGTGCTTTGGACAGGGACTCCTTGAACACTGAAGCTTTCTTT
cdr3_aa: CSALDRDSLNTEAFF

v_call: TRBV19
d_call: NA
clone_size: many
j_call: TRBJ1-5
cdr3_nt: TGTGCCAGTAGTATAGATCTCGGCAAGAATCAGCCCCAGCATTTT
cdr3_aa: CASSIDLGKNQPQHF

v_call: TRBV29-1
d_call: NA
clone_size: NA
j_call: TRBJ1-2
cdr3_nt: TGCAGCGTTGAAGATCGGGTCCCGGGCGGGGATAGACTCTATGGCTACACCTTC
cdr3_aa: CSVEDRVPGGDRLYGYTF

v_call: TRBV7-6
d_call: NA
clone_size: many
j_call: TRBJ2-7
cdr3_nt: TGTGCCAGCAGCCCTGGAGAGGGCTACGAGCAGTACTTC
cdr3_aa: CASSPGEGYEQYF

v_call: TRBV7-8
d_call: NA
clone_size: many
j_call: TRBJ2-1
cdr3_nt: TGTGCCAGCAGCGTAAACCGGGACCCCTCCCGTGAGCAGTTCTTC
cdr3_aa: CASSVNRDPSREQFF

v_call: TRBV6-5
d_call: NA
clone_size: many
j_call: TRBJ1-4
cdr3_nt: TGTGCCAGCAGTCCGCGGGGGGGACAAGTACCTGGTGGAAAACTGTTTTTT
cdr3_aa: CASSPRGGQVPGGKLFF

v_call: TRBV7-9
d_call: NA
clone_size: few
j_call: TRBJ1-2
cdr3_nt: TGTGCCAGCAGCTTAGTAGTGGAGAACTATGGCTACACCTTC
cdr3_aa: CASSLVVENYGYTF

v_call: TRBV7-3
d_call: NA
clone_size: many
j_call: TRBJ1-2
cdr3_nt: TGTGCCAGCAGCCTACAAAATGCAAGGGACGGCTATGGCTACACCTTC
cdr3_aa: CASSLQNARDGYGYTF

v_call: TRBV7-6
d_call: NA
clone_size: many
j_call: TRBJ2-7
cdr3_nt: TGTGCCAGCAGCTTTGAAGGGGACGAGCAGTACTTC
cdr3_aa: CASSFEGDEQYF

v_call: TRBV12-3/TRBV12-4
d_call: NA
clone_size: many
j_call: TRBJ1-2
cdr3_nt: TGTGCCAGCAGTAGTGAGGCTAACTATGGCTACACCTTC
cdr3_aa: CASSSEANYGYTF

v_call: TRBV27
d_call: NA
clone_size: few
j_call: TRBJ1-1
cdr3_nt: TGTGCCAGCAGTTTGGGGGGTGTTTACACTGAAGCTTTCTTT
cdr3_aa: CASSLGGVYTEAFF

v_call: TRBV27
d_call: TRBD2
clone_size: many
j_call: TRBJ2-7
cdr3_nt: TGTGCCAGCAGTCCGGGACTAGCGGAACTACTACCGTACGAGCAGTACTTC
cdr3_aa: CASSPGLAELLPYEQYF

v_call: TRBV3-1
d_call: TRBD2
clone_size: NA
j_call: TRBJ2-1
cdr3_nt: TGTGCCAGCAGGGAAGCGGGAGGGGTATACAATGAGCAGTTCTTC
cdr3_aa: CASREAGGVYNEQFF

v_call: TRBV5-1
d_call: NA
clone_size: NA
j_call: TRBJ2-5
cdr3_nt: TGCGCCAGCAGCATGGGGTTCGGCCAAGAGACCCAGTACTTC
cdr3_aa: CASSMGFGQETQYF

v_call: TRBV9
d_call: NA
clone_size: NA
j_call: TRBJ2-1
cdr3_nt: TGTGCCAGCAGGCCCGTGGTCTTGAGCTCCTACAATGAGCAGTTCTTC
cdr3_aa: CASRPVVLSSYNEQFF

v_call: TRBV2
d_call: TRBD1
clone_size: NA
j_call: TRBJ2-1
cdr3_nt: TGTGCCAGCACCGACAGGGGGCGAGACAATGAGCAGTTCTTC
cdr3_aa: CASTDRGRDNEQFF

v_call: TRBV7-9
d_call: TRBD1
clone_size: few
j_call: TRBJ1-4
cdr3_nt: TGTGCCAGCAGCCTGGACAGGGGGGTTGAAAAACTGTTTTTT
cdr3_aa: CASSLDRGVEKLFF

v_call: TRBV7-8
d_call: TRBD2
clone_size: few
j_call: TRBJ2-3
cdr3_nt: TGTGCCAGCAGCTTAGAACGTGGGGGGGTTTATCTACTAGCGGTGACAGATACGCAGTATTTT
cdr3_aa: CASSLERGGVYLLAVTDTQYF

v_call: TRBV19
d_call: NA
clone_size: NA
j_call: TRBJ1-5
cdr3_nt: TGTGCCAGTAAGGTGGGTCCAGATCAGCCCCAGCATTTT
cdr3_aa: CASKVGPDQPQHF

v_call: TRBV27
d_call: TRBD2
clone_size: many
j_call: TRBJ2-1
cdr3_nt: TGTGCCAGCAGTTGGGGACTAGCGGGATCTCTTGAGCAGTTCTTC
cdr3_aa: CASSWGLAGSLEQFF

v_call: TRBV7-6
d_call: TRBD2
clone_size: many
j_call: TRBJ2-1
cdr3_nt: TGTGCCAGCAGCTTAGCTCCCATCGGACTAGCGGGAGAGAGGATCTCCTACAATGAGCAGTTCTTC
cdr3_aa: CASSLAPIGLAGERISYNEQFF

v_call: TRBV6-6
d_call: NA
clone_size: many
j_call: TRBJ1-2
cdr3_nt: TGTGCCAGCAAGGTCCACTATGGCTACACCTTC
cdr3_aa: CASKVHYGYTF

v_call: TRBV12-3/TRBV12-4
d_call: NA
clone_size: few
j_call: TRBJ2-5
cdr3_nt: TGTGCCAGCACACCCAAACTGGGTCAGCTAATCCAAGAGACCCAGTACTTC
cdr3_aa: CASTPKLGQLIQETQYF

v_call: TRBV11-2
d_call: NA
clone_size: many
j_call: TRBJ2-6
cdr3_nt: TGTGCCAGCGATCCGACGGCTGGGGCCAACGTCCTGACTTTC
cdr3_aa: CASDPTAGANVLTF

v_call: TRBV7-9
d_call: TRBD1
clone_size: many
j_call: TRBJ2-1
cdr3_nt: TGTGCCAGCAGCATTCAAGCCCCCCAGGGGGCACCTTATCGCAATGAGCAGTTCTTC
cdr3_aa: CASSIQAPQGAPYRNEQFF

v_call: TRBV4-2
d_call: TRBD1
clone_size: many
j_call: TRBJ1-5
cdr3_nt: TGTGCCAGCAGCCAAGATGTAGGGGGCGATCAGCCCCAGCATTTT
cdr3_aa: CASSQDVGGDQPQHF

v_call: TRBV14
d_call: NA
clone_size: few
j_call: TRBJ2-7
cdr3_nt: TGTGCCAGCAAGGGGTCCTGGGGCTACGAGCAGTACTTC
cdr3_aa: CASKGSWGYEQYF

v_call: TRBV28
d_call: NA
clone_size: NA
j_call: TRBJ1-1
cdr3_nt: TGTGCCAGCAGTTTTATGGAGAACACTGAAGCTTTCTTT
cdr3_aa: CASSFMENTEAFF

v_call: TRBV11-2
d_call: TRBD2
clone_size: NA
j_call: TRBJ2-1
cdr3_nt: TGTGCCAGCAGCATAGGCGTAGCGGGAGTTTACAATGAGCAGTTCTTC
cdr3_aa: CASSIGVAGVYNEQFF

v_call: TRBV7-9
d_call: NA
clone_size: many
j_call: TRBJ1-1
cdr3_nt: TGTGCCAGCAGCCCACCTAGAAGGTCTGAAGCTTTCTTT
cdr3_aa: CASSPPRRSEAFF

v_call: TRBV3-1
d_call: NA
clone_size: few
j_call: TRBJ1-6
cdr3_nt: TGTGCCAGCAGCCAATGGACAGTGCTACCCCTCCACTTT
cdr3_aa: CASSQWTVLPLHF

v_call: TRBV5-6
d_call: NA
clone_size: many
j_call: TRBJ1-5
cdr3_nt: TGTGCCAGCAGCTTGGGGGGGGTATATAGCAATCAGCCCCAGCATTTT
cdr3_aa: CASSLGGVYSNQPQHF

v_call: TRBV5-3
d_call: NA
clone_size: few
j_call: TRBJ2-7
cdr3_nt: TGTGCCAGCAGCTTGGGAAAAAACGAGCAGTACTTC
cdr3_aa: CASSLGKNEQYF

v_call: TRBV10-3
d_call: NA
clone_size: few
j_call: TRBJ1-1
cdr3_nt: TGTGCCATCAGTGGCCGGGCGGCGTGGACTGAAGCTTTCTTT
cdr3_aa: CAISGRAAWTEAFF

v_call: TRBV19
d_call: NA
clone_size: NA
j_call: TRBJ1-5
cdr3_nt: TGTGCCAGTAGGCCCCCCCCATTAGGGGTTGGGAATCAGCCCCAGCATTTT
cdr3_aa: CASRPPPLGVGNQPQHF

v_call: TRBV7-8
d_call: NA
clone_size: many
j_call: TRBJ2-7
cdr3_nt: TGTGCCAGCAGCTTAGAAGGTTACCTCTCCTACGAGCAGTACTTC
cdr3_aa: CASSLEGYLSYEQYF

v_call: TRBV28
d_call: NA
clone_size: many
j_call: TRBJ1-5
cdr3_nt: TGTGCCAGTCTCAGTCGCGGGTCGGGCGGTTCTCATCTCAATCAGCCCCAGCATTTT
cdr3_aa: CASLSRGSGGSHLNQPQHF

v_call: TRBV6-1
d_call: NA
clone_size: many
j_call: TRBJ2-3
cdr3_nt: TGTGCCAGCAGGGGGGGGACACCCCGTTCCTTCACAGATACGCAGTATTTT
cdr3_aa: CASRGGTPRSFTDTQYF

v_call: TRBV7-9
d_call: NA
clone_size: many
j_call: TRBJ1-2
cdr3_nt: TGTGCCAGCAGCTTAGAGGCCGACTATTATGGCTACACCTTC
cdr3_aa: CASSLEADYYGYTF

v_call: TRBV10-3
d_call: NA
clone_size: NA
j_call: TRBJ2-5
cdr3_nt: TGTGCCATCAGTGCCCCCTGGGAAGAGACCCAGTACTTC
cdr3_aa: CAISAPWEETQYF

v_call: TRBV6-5
d_call: NA
clone_size: many
j_call: TRBJ1-1
cdr3_nt: TGTGCCAGCAGTTATCACTATAGAAGGGTGAACACTGAAGCTTTCTTT
cdr3_aa: CASSYHYRRVNTEAFF

v_call: TRBV6-1
d_call: NA
clone_size: many
j_call: TRBJ2-7
cdr3_nt: TGTGCCGGTACCGGGACAAACTCCTACGAGCAGTACTTC
cdr3_aa: CAGTGTNSYEQYF

v_call: TRBV20-1
d_call: TRBD1
clone_size: few
j_call: TRBJ2-7
cdr3_nt: TGCAGTGCAACAGGGGGTGAGTCCTACGAGCAGTACTTC
cdr3_aa: CSATGGESYEQYF

v_call: TRBV11-2
d_call: TRBD2
clone_size: many
j_call: TRBJ2-1
cdr3_nt: TGTGCCAGCAGCTTAGTTGCAGTAGCGGGTCCCTCCTACAATGAGCAGTTCTTC
cdr3_aa: CASSLVAVAGPSYNEQFF

v_call: TRBV27
d_call: TRBD1
clone_size: NA
j_call: TRBJ1-2
cdr3_nt: TGTGCCAGCAGTCCCTCACCACAGGGGCCTAACTATGGCTACACCTTC
cdr3_aa: CASSPSPQGPNYGYTF